These T cell receptor beta chains were read from a single sample in a study of cytomegalovirus exposure and HLA in healthy donors. The protocol was immunoSEQ multiplex PCR, while the TCRdb copy is restricted to in-frame clones and leaves out a portion. The sample holds some 130,000 clones, around 78% seen once. The sample taken for sequencing was PBMCs. These receptor sequences come from a woman aged 45-65 years in good health and CMV-seronegative. CDR3s include the opening cysteine and the closing phenylalanine or tryptophan. A D gene is named only where the DNA matches it firmly. Where a row states a size, it is once, few, many or the class of an expanded clone; other rows omit it.

j_gene: TRBJ2-3
abundance: .
d_gene: TRBD1
v_gene: TRBV5-6
CDR3aa: CASSLARTGQSFITDTQYF
CDR3nt: TGTGCCAGCAGCTTGGCCCGGACGGGACAGTCTTTTATCACAGATACGCAGTATTTT

j_gene: TRBJ2-5
abundance: few
d_gene: TRBD2
v_gene: TRBV19
CDR3aa: CASSPAGRASQETQYF
CDR3nt: TGTGCCAGTAGCCCGGCGGGGAGGGCCTCGCAAGAGACCCAGTACTTC

j_gene: TRBJ1-1
abundance: once
d_gene: TRBD1
v_gene: TRBV20-1
CDR3aa: CSARETGVAFF
CDR3nt: TGCAGTGCTAGAGAAACAGGGGTCGCTTTCTTT

j_gene: TRBJ2-3
abundance: few
d_gene: TRBD2
v_gene: TRBV19
CDR3aa: CASRYRLAGGPEFRTDTQYF
CDR3nt: TGTGCCAGTAGATATCGACTAGCGGGAGGGCCAGAATTTCGCACAGATACGCAGTATTTT

j_gene: TRBJ1-2
abundance: .
d_gene: TRBD1
v_gene: TRBV7-9
CDR3aa: CASSVGPDRGLGYTF
CDR3nt: TGTGCCAGCAGCGTGGGCCCTGACAGGGGGCTTGGCTACACCTTC

j_gene: TRBJ2-1
abundance: .
d_gene: .
v_gene: TRBV15
CDR3aa: CASGAGYNEQFF
CDR3nt: TGTGCCAGCGGGGCGGGATACAATGAGCAGTTCTTC

j_gene: TRBJ1-1
abundance: .
d_gene: TRBD1
v_gene: TRBV29-1
CDR3aa: CSAQTGVGTEAFF
CDR3nt: TGCAGCGCACAAACAGGGGTTGGCACTGAAGCTTTCTTT

j_gene: TRBJ2-7
abundance: .
d_gene: TRBD1
v_gene: TRBV5-3
CDR3aa: CARSDTGERAYEQYF
CDR3nt: TGTGCCAGAAGCGATACAGGGGAAAGGGCCTACGAGCAGTACTTC

j_gene: TRBJ2-1
abundance: few
d_gene: TRBD2
v_gene: TRBV7-3
CDR3aa: CASSSLAGVINEQFF
CDR3nt: TGTGCCAGCAGTTCGCTAGCGGGAGTTATTAATGAGCAGTTCTTC

j_gene: TRBJ2-5
abundance: .
d_gene: .
v_gene: TRBV30
CDR3aa: CAWTRYGTLKETQYF
CDR3nt: TGTGCCTGGACCCGCTACGGGACACTGAAAGAGACCCAGTACTTC

j_gene: TRBJ2-1
abundance: .
d_gene: TRBD2
v_gene: TRBV4-3
CDR3aa: CASSHALAGGAFGNEQFF
CDR3nt: TGCGCCAGCAGCCACGCGCTAGCGGGAGGAGCCTTTGGGAATGAGCAGTTCTTC

j_gene: TRBJ2-5
abundance: once
d_gene: TRBD1
v_gene: TRBV18
CDR3aa: CASSHTWTGSETQYF
CDR3nt: TGTGCCAGCTCCCACACCTGGACAGGGTCAGAGACCCAGTACTTC

j_gene: TRBJ2-1
abundance: .
d_gene: TRBD2
v_gene: TRBV10-3
CDR3aa: CAIRGGGASGSNEQFF
CDR3nt: TGTGCCATCAGGGGGGGAGGGGCTAGCGGGAGCAATGAGCAGTTCTTC

j_gene: TRBJ2-1
abundance: few
d_gene: .
v_gene: TRBV5-1
CDR3aa: CASRDSGFDNEQFF
CDR3nt: TGCGCCAGCAGAGATAGCGGCTTCGACAATGAGCAGTTCTTC

j_gene: TRBJ1-5
abundance: once
d_gene: .
v_gene: TRBV15
CDR3aa: CATRGGASNQPQHF
CDR3nt: TGTGCCACCAGGGGGGGGGCGAGCAATCAGCCCCAGCATTTT

j_gene: TRBJ2-4
abundance: .
d_gene: TRBD1
v_gene: TRBV29-1
CDR3aa: CSVRGTGENIQYF
CDR3nt: TGCAGCGTTCGGGGGACAGGGGAAAACATTCAGTACTTC

j_gene: TRBJ2-3
abundance: .
d_gene: TRBD2
v_gene: TRBV15
CDR3aa: CATSRDRLAGGLGADTQYF
CDR3nt: TGTGCCACCAGCAGAGATCGGCTAGCGGGAGGGCTGGGGGCAGATACGCAGTATTTT

j_gene: TRBJ2-7
abundance: .
d_gene: .
v_gene: TRBV20-1
CDR3aa: CSANLEQYF
CDR3nt: TGCAGTGCTAATCTCGAGCAGTACTTC

j_gene: TRBJ1-1
abundance: .
d_gene: .
v_gene: TRBV7-9
CDR3aa: CASSPPSTGGDTEAFF
CDR3nt: TGTGCCAGCAGCCCCCCTTCTACGGGTGGAGACACTGAAGCTTTCTTT

j_gene: TRBJ1-2
abundance: .
d_gene: .
v_gene: TRBV27
CDR3aa: CASNRGGATTNYGYTF
CDR3nt: TGTGCCAGCAATCGGGGAGGGGCTACCACTAACTATGGCTACACCTTC

j_gene: TRBJ1-1
abundance: .
d_gene: TRBD1
v_gene: TRBV6-6
CDR3aa: CASSSQGASNTEAFF
CDR3nt: TGTGCCAGCAGTTCTCAGGGGGCGTCAAACACTGAAGCTTTCTTT

j_gene: TRBJ1-6
abundance: .
d_gene: .
v_gene: TRBV19
CDR3aa: CASSIGTDNSPLHF
CDR3nt: TGTGCCAGTAGTATAGGGACTGATAATTCACCCCTCCACTTT

j_gene: TRBJ1-2
abundance: .
d_gene: TRBD1
v_gene: TRBV6-4
CDR3aa: CASSFTGGGYTF
CDR3nt: TGTGCCAGCAGCTTTACAGGGGGGGGCTACACCTTC

j_gene: TRBJ1-4
abundance: few
d_gene: TRBD1
v_gene: TRBV7-2
CDR3aa: CASSWQGATNEKLFF
CDR3nt: TGTGCCAGCAGCTGGCAGGGGGCAACTAATGAAAAACTGTTTTTT

j_gene: TRBJ2-1
abundance: once
d_gene: TRBD1
v_gene: TRBV29-1
CDR3aa: CSAGGTGFNEQFF
CDR3nt: TGCAGCGCTGGGGGGACAGGGTTCAATGAGCAGTTCTTC

j_gene: TRBJ2-3
abundance: once
d_gene: .
v_gene: TRBV28
CDR3aa: CASSVGDADTQYF
CDR3nt: TGTGCCAGCAGTGTGGGAGACGCAGATACGCAGTATTTT

j_gene: TRBJ1-1
abundance: .
d_gene: .
v_gene: TRBV27
CDR3aa: CASSGQRNTEAFF
CDR3nt: TGTGCCAGCAGTGGACAGCGGAACACTGAAGCTTTCTTT

j_gene: TRBJ1-1
abundance: .
d_gene: TRBD1
v_gene: TRBV29-1
CDR3aa: CSVVWGTGREAFF
CDR3nt: TGCAGCGTTGTCTGGGGGACAGGGCGTGAAGCTTTCTTT

j_gene: TRBJ2-1
abundance: .
d_gene: TRBD1
v_gene: TRBV2
CDR3aa: CASSERGRQGFF
CDR3nt: TGTGCCAGCAGTGAAAGGGGGCGCCAGGGATTCTTC

j_gene: TRBJ2-7
abundance: .
d_gene: .
v_gene: TRBV21-1
CDR3aa: CASSKACRGRGTYEQYF
CDR3nt: TGTGCCAGCAGCAAAGCCTGCCGCGGGAGGGGTACCTACGAGCAGTACTTC

j_gene: TRBJ1-4
abundance: .
d_gene: TRBD1
v_gene: TRBV7-9
CDR3aa: CASSRTGGNEKLFF
CDR3nt: TGTGCCAGCAGCCGGACAGGGGGGAATGAAAAACTGTTTTTT

j_gene: TRBJ1-4
abundance: .
d_gene: TRBD1
v_gene: TRBV29-1
CDR3aa: CSARDSREKLFF
CDR3nt: TGCAGCGCGCGGGACAGCCGGGAAAAACTGTTTTTT

j_gene: TRBJ2-1
abundance: .
d_gene: .
v_gene: TRBV7-6
CDR3aa: CASSLAGSSKQFF
CDR3nt: TGTGCCAGCAGCTTAGCGGGCTCAAGTAAGCAGTTCTTC

j_gene: TRBJ2-2
abundance: .
d_gene: TRBD2
v_gene: TRBV2
CDR3aa: CASSDTSGSRTGELFF
CDR3nt: TGTGCCAGCAGTGACACTAGCGGGAGCCGGACCGGGGAGCTGTTTTTT

j_gene: TRBJ1-5
abundance: once
d_gene: .
v_gene: TRBV7-2
CDR3aa: CASSSPSGSEYSNQPQHF
CDR3nt: TGTGCCAGCAGCTCCCCCTCCGGCTCGGAGTATAGCAATCAGCCCCAGCATTTT

j_gene: TRBJ1-2
abundance: .
d_gene: .
v_gene: TRBV30
CDR3aa: CAWTGSTNYGYPF
CDR3nt: TGTGCCTGGACCGGTTCGACTAACTATGGCTACCCCTTC

j_gene: TRBJ1-1
abundance: few
d_gene: .
v_gene: TRBV10-3
CDR3aa: CAISGSWSGSKLMNTEAFF
CDR3nt: TGTGCCATCAGTGGGAGTTGGAGTGGCAGCAAGCTCATGAACACTGAAGCTTTCTTT

j_gene: TRBJ1-5
abundance: few
d_gene: TRBD1
v_gene: TRBV27
CDR3aa: CASSLFGQGSGQPQHF
CDR3nt: TGTGCCAGCAGTTTATTCGGACAGGGGTCAGGTCAGCCCCAGCATTTT

j_gene: TRBJ1-5
abundance: .
d_gene: TRBD1
v_gene: TRBV19
CDR3aa: CASSTDRSYSNQPQHF
CDR3nt: TGTGCCAGTAGTACGGACAGGAGCTATAGCAATCAGCCCCAGCATTTT

j_gene: TRBJ1-4
abundance: .
d_gene: .
v_gene: TRBV4-1
CDR3aa: CASSQPTQAINEKLFF
CDR3nt: TGCGCCAGCAGCCAACCCACCCAAGCCATTAATGAAAAACTGTTTTTT

j_gene: TRBJ1-4
abundance: .
d_gene: .
v_gene: TRBV7-3
CDR3aa: CASSLRQRGEKLFF
CDR3nt: TGTGCCAGCAGCTTAAGACAGAGGGGGGAAAAACTGTTTTTT

j_gene: TRBJ2-7
abundance: .
d_gene: .
v_gene: TRBV9
CDR3aa: CASSVAEGVEQYF
CDR3nt: TGTGCCAGCAGCGTAGCGGAGGGTGTCGAGCAGTACTTC

j_gene: TRBJ2-2
abundance: .
d_gene: TRBD1
v_gene: TRBV4-1
CDR3aa: CASRTQGALAGELFF
CDR3nt: TGCGCCAGCAGAACACAGGGGGCGCTTGCCGGGGAGCTGTTTTTT

j_gene: TRBJ2-7
abundance: once
d_gene: .
v_gene: TRBV7-2
CDR3aa: CASSSYSASYEQYF
CDR3nt: TGTGCCAGCAGCTCGTACTCTGCCTCCTACGAGCAGTACTTC

j_gene: TRBJ1-1
abundance: .
d_gene: .
v_gene: TRBV7-2
CDR3aa: CASSFAADSPGTEAFF
CDR3nt: TGTGCCAGCAGCTTCGCCGCGGACTCCCCGGGCACTGAAGCTTTCTTT

j_gene: TRBJ2-2
abundance: .
d_gene: TRBD2
v_gene: TRBV7-9
CDR3aa: CASSPGLADFTGELFF
CDR3nt: TGTGCCAGCAGCCCCGGACTAGCGGACTTCACCGGGGAGCTGTTTTTT

j_gene: TRBJ2-7
abundance: .
d_gene: .
v_gene: TRBV18
CDR3aa: CASSPLGQGGPNEQYF
CDR3nt: TGTGCCAGCTCACCATTAGGGCAGGGAGGACCGAACGAGCAGTACTTC

j_gene: TRBJ1-4
abundance: .
d_gene: TRBD1
v_gene: TRBV7-9
CDR3aa: CASADRRNEKLFF
CDR3nt: TGTGCCAGCGCGGACAGGCGTAATGAAAAACTGTTTTTT

j_gene: TRBJ2-7
abundance: .
d_gene: .
v_gene: TRBV11-2
CDR3aa: CASSIGLLGDSEQYF
CDR3nt: TGTGCCAGCAGCATTGGACTATTGGGAGACTCCGAGCAGTACTTC

j_gene: TRBJ2-2
abundance: .
d_gene: .
v_gene: TRBV6-1
CDR3aa: CASIPVGGLTGELFF
CDR3nt: TGTGCCAGCATCCCGGTCGGGGGGCTCACCGGGGAGCTGTTTTTT

j_gene: TRBJ2-3
abundance: .
d_gene: TRBD1
v_gene: TRBV7-3
CDR3aa: CASSLDRGTGARGTQYF
CDR3nt: TGTGCCAGCAGCTTAGATCGGGGGACAGGGGCGAGGGGTACGCAGTATTTT

j_gene: TRBJ1-2
abundance: .
d_gene: TRBD1
v_gene: TRBV11-3
CDR3aa: CASSAPDRGLYGYTF
CDR3nt: TGTGCCAGCAGCGCTCCGGACAGGGGCCTATATGGCTACACCTTC

j_gene: TRBJ2-1
abundance: .
d_gene: TRBD1
v_gene: TRBV27
CDR3aa: CASSSIKEHRGNEQFF
CDR3nt: TGTGCCAGCAGTTCGATAAAAGAACACAGGGGAAATGAGCAGTTCTTC

j_gene: TRBJ1-4
abundance: .
d_gene: .
v_gene: TRBV27
CDR3aa: CASSYGTAGEKLFF
CDR3nt: TGTGCCAGCAGTTATGGGACCGCGGGGGAAAAACTGTTTTTT